The clone carrying this T cell receptor beta chain appeared once. Its antigen is undetermined. The data were taken from a study of Tregs in tolerant kidney transplant recipients. The method was immunoSEQ multiplex PCR; TCRdb's version includes in-frame clones alone and lacks a portion of them. The sample carries 15,000 to 19,000 clones, around nine tenths recorded once. Germline V gives CDR1 SGHNT, CDR2 YYREEE (reference sequence). Trimming removed 4 bases from V and 6 bases from J, with 11 bases in between. The CDR3 has 13 amino acids. Whole-study results and caveats: Activated donor B cell expansion appeared to reveal the most relevant donor-specific TCRbeta repertoire.

The genes are TRBV5-4 and TRBJ2-1; D is possibly TRBD1 (6 bases). The source material was CD8+ T cells from blood. The TCR originated in a human donor in good health. CDR3 residues: CASSPTGFNEQFF. In nucleotides, the CDR3 is TGTGCCAGCAGCCCGACAGGTTTCAATGAGCAGTTCTTC.